This paragraph covers one T cell receptor beta chain sequence. Sequenced by immunoSEQ multiplex PCR; TCRdb stores in-frame clones only, minus some. The top ten hold 13% of the sample, which has approximately 170,000 clones, roughly four fifths seen once. The data belong to a study of blood T cell repertoires in COVID-19. Study-level background: From T cells, B-cell-depleted T cells, or PBMCs came the material, which was cDNA or gDNA.

The CDR3 loop spans 16 amino acids. Germline V gene lookup returns CDR1 MNHNS and CDR2 SASEGT. Trimming shortened V by 2 bases and J by 5 bases, and 18 bases separated the two germline ends. The source material was peripheral blood. This chain links TRBV6-1 with TRBJ2-5; no firm D call. This receptor was obtained from a man aged 65-85 years who had recovered from COVID-19. The CDR3 bases are TGTGCCAGCAGTGAAACGCGGAGTACTGGGTGGGAGACCCAGTACTTC. Protein sequence: CASSETRSTGWETQYF.